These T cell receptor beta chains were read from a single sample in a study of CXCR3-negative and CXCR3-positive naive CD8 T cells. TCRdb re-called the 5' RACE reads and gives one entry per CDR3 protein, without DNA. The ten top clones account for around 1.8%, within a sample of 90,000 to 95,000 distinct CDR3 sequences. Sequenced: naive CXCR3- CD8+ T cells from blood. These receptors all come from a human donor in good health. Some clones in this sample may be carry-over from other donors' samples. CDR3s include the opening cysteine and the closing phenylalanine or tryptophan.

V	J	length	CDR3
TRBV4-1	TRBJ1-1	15	CASSHPGTVNTEAFF
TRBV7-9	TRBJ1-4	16	CASSEPDSATNEKLFF
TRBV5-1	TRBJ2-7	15	CASSIGTGMAFEQYF
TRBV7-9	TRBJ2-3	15	CASSSRTGRTDTQYF
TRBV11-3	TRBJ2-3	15	CASSLGQGEPDTQYF
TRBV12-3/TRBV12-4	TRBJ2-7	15	CASSSQDRGSYEQYF
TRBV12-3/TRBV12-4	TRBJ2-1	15	CASGFRDRGLYEQFF
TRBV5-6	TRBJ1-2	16	CASTPIETGGGYGYTF
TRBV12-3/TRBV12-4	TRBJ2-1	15	CASSLVMARTNEQFF
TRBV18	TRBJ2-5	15	CASSPTRVGQETQYF
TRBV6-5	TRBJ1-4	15	CASSYSGLLNEKLFF
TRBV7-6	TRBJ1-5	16	CASSPLSGGGDQPQHF
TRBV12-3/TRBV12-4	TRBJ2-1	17	CASSLGFSGRADNEQFF
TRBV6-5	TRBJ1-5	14	CASSYSSGDQPQHF
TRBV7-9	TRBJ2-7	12	CASSLEGEEQYF
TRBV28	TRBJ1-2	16	CASSFRTGVYDYGYTF
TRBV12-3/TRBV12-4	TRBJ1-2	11	CASSRGHGYTF
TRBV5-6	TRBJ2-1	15	CASSFGTSGPDEQFF
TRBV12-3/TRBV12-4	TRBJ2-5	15	CASSSRLAWGETQYF
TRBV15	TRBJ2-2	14	CATSRRGRVGELFF
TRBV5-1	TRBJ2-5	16	CASSAEPGLGIGTQYF
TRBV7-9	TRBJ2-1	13	CASRSTSGNEQFF
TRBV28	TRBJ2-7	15	CASSFKLSGPYEQYF
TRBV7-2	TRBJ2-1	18	CASSLDGTSGRSYNEQFF
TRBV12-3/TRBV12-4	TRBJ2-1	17	CASSFEQGASSYNEQFF
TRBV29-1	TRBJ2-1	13	CSVKMSSYNEQFF
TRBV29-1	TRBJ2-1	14	CSVEDGSSYNEQFF
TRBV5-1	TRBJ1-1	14	CASSLVQPNTEAFF
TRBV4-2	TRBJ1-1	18	CASSQDLGQGALNTEAFF
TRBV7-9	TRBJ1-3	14	CASSFYSSGNTIYF
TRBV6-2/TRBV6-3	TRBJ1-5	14	CASSYGQDDQPQHF
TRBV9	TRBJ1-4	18	CASSSPSGVGTTNEKLFF
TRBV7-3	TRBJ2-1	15	CASSYGTSAFDEQFF
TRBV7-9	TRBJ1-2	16	CASTELGSGPNYGYTF
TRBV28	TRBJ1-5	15	CASTLTEESNQPQHF
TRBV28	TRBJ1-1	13	CASSQRTGPEAFF
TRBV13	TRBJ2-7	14	CASSFRDSSNEQYF
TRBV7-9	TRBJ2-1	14	CASSTGPIGNEQFF